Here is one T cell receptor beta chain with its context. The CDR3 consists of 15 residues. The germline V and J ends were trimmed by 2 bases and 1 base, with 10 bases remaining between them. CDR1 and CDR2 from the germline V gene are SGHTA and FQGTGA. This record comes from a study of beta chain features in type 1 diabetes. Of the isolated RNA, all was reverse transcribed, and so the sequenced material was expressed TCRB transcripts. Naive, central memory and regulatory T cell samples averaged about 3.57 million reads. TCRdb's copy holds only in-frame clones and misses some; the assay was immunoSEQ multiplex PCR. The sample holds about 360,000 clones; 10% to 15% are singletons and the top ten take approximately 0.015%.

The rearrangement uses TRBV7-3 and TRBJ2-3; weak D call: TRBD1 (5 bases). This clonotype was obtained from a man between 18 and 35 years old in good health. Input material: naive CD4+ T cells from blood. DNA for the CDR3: TGTGCCAGCAGCTTAGTCAGGGCCGGCACAGATACGCAGTATTTT. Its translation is CASSLVRAGTDTQYF.